A single sample is the source of the 20 T cell receptor beta chains below, sequenced in a study of cytomegalovirus exposure and HLA in healthy donors. The study ran its PCR with 60 Vbeta and 13 Jbeta primers. TCRdb's table, derived via immunoSEQ multiplex PCR, lists solely in-frame clones and lacks some. The table includes tens of thousands of clones, 72% detected once. The sample taken for sequencing was PBMCs. These receptors were taken from a middle-aged woman in good health and CMV-seropositive.

The CDR3 spells CASSPAAASGGEETQYF. In nucleotides, the CDR3 is TGTGCCAGCAGCCCCGCGGCGGCTAGCGGGGGGGAAGAGACCCAGTACTTC. This chain uses TRBV7-9 with TRBJ2-5, with 12 bases that match TRBD2. Losses at the gene ends were 5 bases for V and 3 bases for J; bases not matched to a gene: 10. Germline V gene lookup returns CDR1 SEHNR and CDR2 FQNEAQ (reference sequence). The CDR3 has 17 residues.

The chain uses TRBV6-5 and TRBJ1-2; D is perhaps TRBD1 (6 bases). The length of the CDR3 is 16 residues. CDR1 is MNHEY, CDR2 SVGAGI, per germline. The ends were cut back, 0 bases at V and 2 bases at J, with 13 bases in the middle. As DNA, the CDR3 is TGTGCCAGCAGTTACTCCATACAGGGAAGGAACTATGGCTACACCTTC. Its translation is CASSYSIQGRNYGYTF.

The count of this clone is one. The rearrangement uses TRBV2 and TRBJ2-7; 10 bases line up with TRBD1. From germline, CDR1 is SNHLY and CDR2 FYNNEI. V gave up 2 bases and J gave up 3 bases; unmatched junction bases: 10. The CDR3 has 17 amino acids. The CDR3 protein is CASSESSGTGVGYEQYF. Written as DNA, the CDR3 is TGTGCCAGCAGTGAATCCTCCGGGACAGGGGTGGGCTACGAGCAGTACTTC. Based on the CDR3 plus reference TRBV2 and TRBJ2-7, the full variable domain is EPEVTQTPSHQVTQMGQEVILRCVPISNHLYFYWYRQILGQKVEFLVSFYNNEISEKSEIFDDQFSVERPDGSNFTLKIRSTKLEDSAMYFCASSESSGTGVGYEQYFGPGTRLTVT.

The genes are TRBV6-1 and TRBJ1-1, with a weak D call TRBD1 (5 bases). The V gene's germline CDR1 is MNHNS and CDR2 SASEGT. The CDR3 spans 13 residues. The ends were cut back, 4 bases at V and 0 bases at J, with 6 bases in the middle. The CDR3 DNA follows: TGTGCCAGCAGTGCGACAGTGAACACTGAAGCTTTCTTT. This codes for CASSATVNTEAFF.

The chain recombines TRBV14 with TRBJ1-2; D perhaps matches TRBD1 (6 bases). Germline CDR1 SGHDN, CDR2 FVKESK. The CDR3 runs to 15 residues. V lost 4 bases to trimming and J lost 0 bases, with 12 bases between them. CDR3 sequence (DNA): TGTGCCAGCAGCCGAGGGACACCTTCTAACTATGGCTACACCTTC. Residues: CASSRGTPSNYGYTF.

The chain is built from TRBV9 and TRBJ2-5, with 7 positions matching TRBD1. CDR3 size: 15 residues. Germline CDR1 reads SGDLS; CDR2 reads YYNGEE. The J segment lost 4 bases and the V segment lost 1 base, leaving 7 bases of the junction unmatched. The CDR3 sequence: CASSVNEGAGETQYF. The CDR3 DNA follows: TGTGCCAGCAGCGTAAACGAGGGGGCGGGAGAGACCCAGTACTTC.

The J gene is TRBJ1-1, the V gene TRBV2; no reliable D call. This CDR3 spans 14 amino acids. Trimming stripped 6 bases from V and 3 bases from J, with 14 bases between. Germline V gives CDR1 SNHLY, CDR2 FYNNEI. The CDR3 reads CASRARGGYTEAFF. In DNA form, the CDR3 reads TGTGCCAGCAGGGCACGTGGAGGGTACACTGAAGCTTTCTTT.

The V call is TRBV14, the J call TRBJ2-1; no clear D. The CDR3 spans 13 residues. Germline V gene sequence: CDR1 SGHDN, CDR2 FVKESK. V gave up 4 bases and J gave up 10 bases, with 14 bases separating them. The CDR3 sequence is CASSLRHFKEQFF. The CDR3 DNA sequence: TGTGCCAGCAGCCTGAGACACTTCAAGGAGCAGTTCTTC.

This chain connects TRBV11-1 to TRBJ1-6, with 7 positions matching TRBD1. Germline values: CDR1 SGHAT, CDR2 FQDESV (reference sequence). Losses at the gene ends were 3 bases for V and 9 bases for J; bases not matched to a gene: 8. This CDR3 spans 15 amino acids. In DNA, the CDR3 is TGTGCCAGCAGCTTGCCAGGGGGACGAGGTTCACCCCTCCACTTT. This translates into CASSLPGGRGSPLHF.

This clone was detected a few times. This rearrangement joins TRBV5-1 to TRBJ2-1; D is unclear. Germline V gene data show CDR1 as SGHRS and CDR2 as YFSETQ. CDR3 size: 14 residues. Trimming removed 0 bases from V and 4 bases from J, with 8 bases in between. In DNA form, the CDR3 reads TGCGCCAGCAGCTTGGACTTTACGTACAATGAGCAGTTCTTC. It translates to CASSLDFTYNEQFF.

The chain couples TRBV6-1 to TRBJ1-1; D call uncertain. The CDR3 is made up of 12 amino acids. The V end lost 6 bases, the J end lost 5 bases, and 10 bases lay between the germline ends. CDR1 and CDR2 (germline): MNHNS, SASEGT. CDR3 DNA sequence: TGTGCCAGCAGCAATACGGGTACTGAAGCTTTCTTT. Its protein product is CASSNTGTEAFF.

The chain uses TRBV11-3 and TRBJ1-1; 11 nucleotides agree with TRBD1. CDR1 is SGHNT, CDR2 YENEEA, per germline. The CDR3 is 14 residues long. Here the CDR3 reads CGTQDRGRMTEAFF. The CDR3, as DNA: TGTGGGACCCAGGACAGGGGGCGGATGACTGAAGCTTTCTTT.

This chain links TRBV5-4 with TRBJ2-5; 11 nucleotides match TRBD1. Germline V CDR1 and CDR2: SGHNT, YYREEE (reference sequence). The CDR3 totals 16 residues. Losses at the gene ends were 4 bases for V and 5 bases for J; bases not matched to a gene: 10. DNA for the CDR3: TGTGCCAGCAGCGTCGGACAGGGGGCGCCCCGGGAGACCCAGTACTTC. The encoded protein is CASSVGQGAPRETQYF.

This rearrangement joins TRBV4-1 to TRBJ1-4; the D gene is possibly TRBD1 (5 bases). Germline-derived CDR1 and CDR2 are MGHRA and YSYEKL. This CDR3 contains 18 residues. The V and J ends lost 1 base and 0 bases respectively, with 15 bases between them. The DNA for the CDR3 is TGCGCCAGCAGCCAAGTCAGGGAAAGTAGACCAACTAATGAAAAACTGTTTTTT. Residues: CASSQVRESRPTNEKLFF.

The chain employs TRBV5-5 and TRBJ2-3; 7 positions agree with TRBD2. The germline gives CDR1 SGHKS, CDR2 YYEKEE (reference sequence). V gave up 2 bases and J gave up 2 bases; unmatched junction bases: 2. The CDR3 extends over 14 amino acids. CDR3 sequence reads: CASSLAGSTDTQYF. CDR3 DNA sequence: TGTGCCAGCAGCTTAGCGGGGTCCACAGATACGCAGTATTTT.

J is TRBJ2-5 and V is TRBV29-1, with 9 bases fitting TRBD1. CDR3 length: 14 residues. The germline gives CDR1 SQVTM, CDR2 ANQGSEA. Germline trimming cut 3 bases from V and 2 bases from J; bases unmatched to any gene: 4. The CDR3 nucleotides read TGCAGCGTTGATACAGGGGGCCCACAAGAGACCCAGTACTTC. This gives the protein CSVDTGGPQETQYF.

The V call is TRBV18, the J call TRBJ1-4; no firm D call. The germline CDR1 and CDR2 sequences are KGHSH and LQKENI. This CDR3 is 11 amino acids long. Trimming took 3 bases from V and 7 from J, leaving 3 bases between them. The CDR3 loop is CASSPSEKLFF. The CDR3 DNA follows: TGTGCCAGCTCACCCTCTGAAAAACTGTTTTTT.

The gene calls are TRBV5-4 and TRBJ2-3; 9 bases line up with TRBD1. Germline lookup yields CDR1 SGHNT and CDR2 YYREEE (reference sequence). The CDR3 has 16 residues. After removal of 4 bases from V and 6 bases from J, the junction contained 12 bases not matched to a gene. The CDR3 loop is CASSRPGDRGVDTQYF. CDR3 sequence (DNA): TGTGCCAGCAGCCGTCCGGGAGACAGGGGGGTCGATACGCAGTATTTT.

The chain combines TRBV29-1 with TRBJ2-7; D perhaps matches TRBD1 (5 bases). Germline V gene sequence: CDR1 SQVTM, CDR2 ANQGSEA. V shed 6 bases and J shed 6 bases, with 9 bases lying between them. The CDR3 totals 10 residues. In DNA form, the CDR3 reads TGCAGCGTGGAGCAGGGCGAGCAGTACTTC. Its translation is CSVEQGEQYF.

The gene calls are TRBV7-2 and TRBJ2-1; TRBD2 agrees at 7 bases. Germline V gene sequence: CDR1 SGHTA, CDR2 FQGNSA. This CDR3 is 10 amino acids long. The CDR3 loop is CTSGDNEQFF. The CDR3 nucleotides read TGTACGAGCGGGGACAATGAGCAGTTCTTC.